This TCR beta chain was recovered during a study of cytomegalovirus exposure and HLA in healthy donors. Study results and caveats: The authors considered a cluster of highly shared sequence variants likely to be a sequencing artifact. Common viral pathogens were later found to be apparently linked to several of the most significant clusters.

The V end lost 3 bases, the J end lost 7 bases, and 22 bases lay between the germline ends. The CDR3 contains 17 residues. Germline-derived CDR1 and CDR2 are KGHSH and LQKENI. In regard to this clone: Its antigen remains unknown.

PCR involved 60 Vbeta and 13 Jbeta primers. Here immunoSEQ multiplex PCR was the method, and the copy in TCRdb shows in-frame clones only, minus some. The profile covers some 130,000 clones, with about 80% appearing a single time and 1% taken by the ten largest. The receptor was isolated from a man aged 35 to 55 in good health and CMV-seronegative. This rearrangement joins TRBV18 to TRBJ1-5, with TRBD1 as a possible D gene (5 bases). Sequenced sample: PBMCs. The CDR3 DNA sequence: TGTGCCAGCTCACCGGCTACTATTGGTGGTGGGGCGCAGCCCCAGCATTTT. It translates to CASSPATIGGGAQPQHF.